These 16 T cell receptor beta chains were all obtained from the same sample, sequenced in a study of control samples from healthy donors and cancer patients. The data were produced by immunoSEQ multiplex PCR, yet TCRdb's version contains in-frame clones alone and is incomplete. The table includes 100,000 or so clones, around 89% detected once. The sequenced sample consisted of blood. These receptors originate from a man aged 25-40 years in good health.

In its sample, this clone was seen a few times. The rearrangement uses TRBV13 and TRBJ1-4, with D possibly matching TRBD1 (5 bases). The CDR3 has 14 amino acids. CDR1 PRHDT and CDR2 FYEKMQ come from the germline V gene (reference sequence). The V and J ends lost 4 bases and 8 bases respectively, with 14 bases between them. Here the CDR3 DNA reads TGTGCCAGCAGCTCGCTAGGACAAAACGAAAAACTGTTTTTT. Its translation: CASSSLGQNEKLFF.

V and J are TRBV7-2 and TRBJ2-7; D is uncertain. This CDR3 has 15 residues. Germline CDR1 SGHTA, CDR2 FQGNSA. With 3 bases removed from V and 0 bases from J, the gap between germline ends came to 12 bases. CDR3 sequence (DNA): TGTGCCAGCAGCTTGGGCCTTGGGGACTCCTACGAGCAGTACTTC. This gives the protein CASSLGLGDSYEQYF.

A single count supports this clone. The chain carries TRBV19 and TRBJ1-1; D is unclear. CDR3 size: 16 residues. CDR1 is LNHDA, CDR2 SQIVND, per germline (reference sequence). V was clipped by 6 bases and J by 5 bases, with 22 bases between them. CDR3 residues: CASRGIAWVGSTEAFF. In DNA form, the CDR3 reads TGTGCCAGTAGAGGTATAGCTTGGGTAGGGAGTACTGAAGCTTTCTTT.

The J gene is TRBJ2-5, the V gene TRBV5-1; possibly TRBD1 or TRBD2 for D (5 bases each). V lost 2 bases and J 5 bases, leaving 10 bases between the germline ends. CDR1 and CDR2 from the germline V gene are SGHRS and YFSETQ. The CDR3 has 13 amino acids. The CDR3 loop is CASSFSEGETQYF. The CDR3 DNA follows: TGCGCCAGCAGCTTTTCAGAGGGGGAGACCCAGTACTTC.

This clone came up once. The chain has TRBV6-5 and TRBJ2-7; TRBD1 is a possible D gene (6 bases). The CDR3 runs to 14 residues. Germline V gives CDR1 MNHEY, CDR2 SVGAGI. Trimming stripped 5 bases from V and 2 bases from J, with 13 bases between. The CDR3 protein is CASSPRTVTYEQYF. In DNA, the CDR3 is TGTGCCAGCAGTCCCCGGACAGTAACCTACGAGCAGTACTTC.

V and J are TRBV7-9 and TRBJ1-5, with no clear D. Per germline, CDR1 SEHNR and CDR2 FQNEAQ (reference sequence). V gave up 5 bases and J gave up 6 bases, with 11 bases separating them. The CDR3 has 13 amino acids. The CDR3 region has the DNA TGTGCCAGCAGCCCCCAAGCGGCTCAGCCCCAGCATTTT. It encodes CASSPQAAQPQHF.

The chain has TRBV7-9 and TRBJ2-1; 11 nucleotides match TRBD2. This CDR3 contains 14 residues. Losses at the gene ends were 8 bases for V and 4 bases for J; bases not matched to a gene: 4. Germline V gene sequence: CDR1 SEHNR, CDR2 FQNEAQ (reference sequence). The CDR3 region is CASLAGGPYNEQFF. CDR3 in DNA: TGTGCCAGCTTAGCGGGAGGGCCGTACAATGAGCAGTTCTTC. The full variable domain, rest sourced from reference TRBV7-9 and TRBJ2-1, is DTGVSQNPRHKITKRGQNVTFRCDPISEHNRLYWYRQTLGQGPEFLTYFQNEAQLEKSRLLSDRFSAERPKGSFSTLEIQRTEQGDSAMYLCASLAGGPYNEQFFGPGTRLTVL.

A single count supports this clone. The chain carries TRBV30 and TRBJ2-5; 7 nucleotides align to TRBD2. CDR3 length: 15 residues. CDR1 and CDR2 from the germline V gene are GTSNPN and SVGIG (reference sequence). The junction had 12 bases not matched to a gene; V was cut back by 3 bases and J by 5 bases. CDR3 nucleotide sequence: TGTGCCTGGAGGGCCCGGAGTCCGGGGGGTGAGACCCAGTACTTC. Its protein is CAWRARSPGGETQYF.

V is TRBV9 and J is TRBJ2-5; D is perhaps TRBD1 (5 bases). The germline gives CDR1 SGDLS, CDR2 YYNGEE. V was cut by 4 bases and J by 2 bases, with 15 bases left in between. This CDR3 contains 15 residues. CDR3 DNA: TGTGCCAGCAGCAAACAAGGACACTCTCAAGAGACCCAGTACTTC. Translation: CASSKQGHSQETQYF.

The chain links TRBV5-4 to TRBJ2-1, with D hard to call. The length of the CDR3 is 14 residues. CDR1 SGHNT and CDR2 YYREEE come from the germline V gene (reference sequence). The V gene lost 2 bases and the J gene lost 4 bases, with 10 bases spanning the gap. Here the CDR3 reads CASSLGEIYNEQFF. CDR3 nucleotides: TGTGCCAGCAGCTTAGGAGAGATTTACAATGAGCAGTTCTTC.

CDR3 coding DNA: TGTGCCAGCAGTTTAGGGACAGGGGATGGCTACACCTTC. This gives the protein CASSLGTGDGYTF. The chain employs TRBV27 and TRBJ1-2; TRBD1 agrees at 10 bases. CDR1 is MNHEY, CDR2 SMNVEV, per germline (reference sequence). The ends lost 2 bases at V and 6 bases at J; junction bases unmatched: 0. This CDR3 is built from 13 residues.

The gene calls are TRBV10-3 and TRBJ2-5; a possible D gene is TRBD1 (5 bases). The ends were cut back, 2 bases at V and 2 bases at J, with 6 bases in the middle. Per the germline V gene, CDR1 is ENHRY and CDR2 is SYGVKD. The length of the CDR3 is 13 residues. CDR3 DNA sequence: TGTGCCATCAGTGAGAGACAGCAAGAGACCCAGTACTTC. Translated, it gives CAISERQQETQYF.

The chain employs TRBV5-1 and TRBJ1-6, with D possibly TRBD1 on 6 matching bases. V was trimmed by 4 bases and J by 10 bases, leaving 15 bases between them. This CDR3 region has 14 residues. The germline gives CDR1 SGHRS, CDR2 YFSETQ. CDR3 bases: TGCGCCAGCAGCCTCATAGACAGGAGCTCACCCCTCCACTTT. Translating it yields CASSLIDRSSPLHF.

In DNA, the CDR3 is TGCGCCAGCTCGGACAGGGATGGAAACACCATATATTTT. Encoded protein: CASSDRDGNTIYF. This rearrangement joins TRBV10-1 to TRBJ1-3; 8 nucleotides line up with TRBD1. With 8 bases clipped from V and 3 bases from J, the junction kept 3 bases outside the gene matches. The CDR3 has 13 amino acids. Germline V gene lookup returns CDR1 WNHNN and CDR2 SYGVQD (reference sequence).

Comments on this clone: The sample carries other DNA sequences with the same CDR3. The CDR3 DNA reads TGTGCCAGCGGGAATAGCAATCAGCCCCAGCATTTT. Its protein product is CASGNSNQPQHF. This chain links TRBV6-5 with TRBJ1-5, with D unclear. Germline V gives CDR1 MNHEY, CDR2 SVGAGI. The CDR3 extends over 12 amino acids. V gave up 8 bases and J gave up 0 bases, with 5 bases separating them.

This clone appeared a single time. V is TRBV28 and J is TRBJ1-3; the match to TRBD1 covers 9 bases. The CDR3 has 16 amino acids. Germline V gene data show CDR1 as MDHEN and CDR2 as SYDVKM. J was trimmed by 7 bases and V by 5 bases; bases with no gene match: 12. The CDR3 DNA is TGTGCCAGCAGTCTGCCCTTGGGACAGGGCACGAACACCATATATTTT. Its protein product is CASSLPLGQGTNTIYF.